One T cell receptor (beta chain) is described in this entry. This CDR3 is 15 amino acids long. Germline loops: CDR1 SNHLY, CDR2 FYNNEI. V lost 4 bases and J 2 bases, leaving 13 bases between the germline ends. The data originate from a study of blood T cell repertoires in COVID-19. Across the study: COVID-19 samples from acute and convalescent phases originated in the United States, Italy and Spain. Sample material is recorded as cDNA or gDNA derived from T cells, B-cell-depleted T cells, or PBMCs.

Adults between roughly 18 and 95 years of age took part from about two dozen US areas. Participant-given clinical history determined each cohort assignment. Data came from immunoSEQ multiplex PCR; TCRdb stores just in-frame clones and leaves some out. The table has fewer than 250,000 clones, approximately 85% seen once. Sequenced: PBMCs or T cells enriched from blood (not recorded which). The source is a woman aged 45-65 years with acute COVID-19. V and J are TRBV2 and TRBJ2-3; D gene unclear. CDR3 sequence: CASSVSRVSTDTQYF. The DNA of the CDR3 is TGTGCCAGCAGTGTCTCTCGCGTGTCCACAGATACGCAGTATTTT.